These T cell receptor beta chains were read from a single sample in a study of blood T cell repertoires in COVID-19. The method was immunoSEQ multiplex PCR; TCRdb's version includes in-frame clones alone and lacks a portion of them. The table includes roughly 170,000 clones, 75% to 90% detected once. Sequenced: PBMCs or T cells enriched from blood (not recorded which). These receptors all come from a woman in her fifties or sixties who had recovered from COVID-19. The conserved cysteine and the conserved F or W are not part of the CDR3 here. Each record gives: J gene, CDR3 length, V gene, CDR3 protein.

TRBJ1-1	13	TRBV6-2/TRBV6-3	ASSYLGRGNTEAF
TRBJ2-1	15	TRBV19	ASSLLEGRAAYNEQF
TRBJ1-3	11	TRBV30	AWSFVSGNTIY
TRBJ1-1	11	TRBV25-1	ASRDRENTEAF
TRBJ1-6	10	TRBV4-1	ASSWGDSPLH
TRBJ1-1	11	TRBV28	ASSFGANTEAF
TRBJ2-3	14	TRBV9	ASSVETGISTDTQY
TRBJ1-5	11	TRBV9	ASSVGGLEPQH
TRBJ1-2	13	TRBV24-1	ATSDPSGANYGYT
TRBJ2-2	13	TRBV11-3	ASRSQGRDTGELF
TRBJ2-2	14	TRBV29-1	SVRGGNLRDTGELF
TRBJ2-3	10	TRBV25-1	ASSDSGDTQY
TRBJ1-6	10	TRBV30	AWDPRNSPLH
TRBJ2-2	13	TRBV6-5	ASSYGLAGTGELF
TRBJ1-5	10	TRBV3-1/TRBV3-2	ASSGGLQPQH
TRBJ2-2	9	TRBV30	AWSSRGELF
TRBJ2-2	15	TRBV13	ASSPRGQGGLPGELF
TRBJ1-2	12	TRBV5-1	ASSLIAGNYGYT
TRBJ1-3	15	TRBV5-1	ASSPRGRSNSGNTIY
TRBJ1-1	12	TRBV7-9	ASSRVRNHTEAF
TRBJ2-4	12	TRBV20-1	SASGASGKNIQY
TRBJ2-6	14	TRBV7-3	ASSPRLGAGANVLT
TRBJ2-1	12	TRBV27	ASSPRGTYNEQF
TRBJ2-1	17	TRBV7-8	ASSLAASGSLSSYNEQF
TRBJ1-4	13	TRBV11-2	ASSFPGLRGEKLF
TRBJ2-1	13	TRBV11-2	ASSILAGVGNEQF
TRBJ1-2	16	TRBV5-1	ASSSSSMLSDRRHGYT
TRBJ1-5	10	TRBV28	ASIGPGTPQH
TRBJ1-4	18	TRBV3-1/TRBV3-2	ASSLRQGAYNLPLNEKLF
TRBJ2-3	12	TRBV5-1	ASTLDRAPDTQY
TRBJ1-2	12	TRBV19	ASSLSLYTSGYT
TRBJ1-6	17	TRBV30	AWSVRRQGARAYNSPLH
TRBJ1-2	12	TRBV6-1	ASSDLTGTEGYT
TRBJ1-4	12	TRBV2	ASIRGSFNEKLF
TRBJ1-1	13	TRBV2	ASMVGGVQNTEAF
TRBJ2-2	14	TRBV9	ASSPRSSGGPGELF
TRBJ2-5	13	TRBV10-3	AISEGDSSPETQY
TRBJ1-2	12	TRBV10-3	AIRLLTGSGGYT
TRBJ1-2	12	TRBV4-1	ASTELDRDGGYT
TRBJ2-1	12	TRBV6-6	ASSRTRGDNEQF
TRBJ1-3	14	TRBV18	ASSPRQGHSGNTIY
TRBJ2-5	12	TRBV4-1	ASSAPGIQKTQY